Each of the 14 T cell receptor beta chains below was sequenced from the same sample in a study of neoadjuvant anti-PD-1 for oral cavity cancer. Clones were sequenced by immunoSEQ multiplex PCR, and TCRdb holds only the in-frame ones, with some missing. The sample holds 30,000 to 40,000 clones; about 87% are singletons and the top ten take roughly 3.6%. The input for sequencing was PBMCs, taken before nivolumab (anti-PD-1) treatment. Every receptor here comes from a person between 35 and 79 years old with oral cavity squamous cell carcinoma.

The CDR3 here is CATSRGGRLNEKLFF. The CDR3, as DNA: TGTGCCACCAGCAGAGGGGGCAGGCTTAATGAAAAACTGTTTTTT. This chain uses TRBV15 with TRBJ1-4; maybe TRBD1 (5 bases). CDR1 is LNHNV and CDR2 is YYDKDF in the germline V gene (reference sequence). The V and J ends lost 1 base and 4 bases respectively, with 10 bases between them. The CDR3 spans 15 residues. The full variable domain, rest sourced from reference TRBV15 and TRBJ1-4, is DAMVIQNPRYQVTQFGKPVTLSCSQTLNHNVMYWYQQKSSQAPKLLFHYYDKDFNNEADTPDNFQSRRPNTSFCFLDIRSPGLGDTAMYLCATSRGGRLNEKLFFGSGTQLSVL.

This clone was recorded once. The V gene is TRBV6-6, the J gene TRBJ1-4, with a weak D call TRBD1 (5 bases). V dropped 2 bases and J dropped 5 bases, with 15 bases sitting between them. This CDR3 comprises 16 residues. Germline V gene sequence: CDR1 MNHNY, CDR2 SVGAGI (reference sequence). The CDR3 DNA reads TGTGCCAGCAGTTACCCCTGGGGGGGTGGAAATGAAAAACTGTTTTTT. This encodes CASSYPWGGGNEKLFF.

This chain connects TRBV4-3 to TRBJ2-3, with 7 positions matching TRBD2. This CDR3 region has 17 residues. Germline CDR1 LGHNA, CDR2 YSLEER. V was clipped by 4 bases and J by 2 bases; unmatched bases: 12. The CDR3 here is CASSPNAGTTHTDTQYF. The CDR3 nucleotides read TGCGCCAGCAGCCCGAATGCCGGGACTACTCACACAGATACGCAGTATTTT.

The chain carries TRBV27 and TRBJ2-5, with D perhaps assigned TRBD1 or TRBD2 (5 bases each). This CDR3 is built from 14 residues. Trimming removed 2 bases from V and 5 bases from J, with 12 bases in between. The germline CDR1 and CDR2 sequences are MNHEY and SMNVEV (reference sequence). The CDR3 nucleotides read TGTGCCAGCAGTTTAGTTGGGACCCTGGAGACCCAGTACTTC. This translates into CASSLVGTLETQYF.

V usage is TRBV7-2 and J usage is TRBJ2-7; 7 nucleotides align to TRBD1. The trim removed 5 bases at V and 0 bases at J, leaving 4 bases unmatched. The germline gives CDR1 SGHTA, CDR2 FQGNSA. This CDR3 has 14 amino acids. The CDR3 DNA follows: TGTGCCAGCAGCCCGGACAGGAGCTCCTACGAGCAGTACTTC. Protein sequence: CASSPDRSSYEQYF.

CDR3 DNA: TGTGCCAGCAGTGCCCGGACAGGAAGACAAGAGACCCAGTACTTC. This codes for CASSARTGRQETQYF. V usage is TRBV27 and J usage is TRBJ2-5; TRBD1 aligns across 7 bases. This CDR3 has 15 amino acids. CDR1 and CDR2 (germline): MNHEY, SMNVEV (reference sequence). V shed 5 bases, J shed 2 bases, and the junction held 8 bases outside the gene matches.

The genes are TRBV7-9 and TRBJ1-1; D possibly corresponds to TRBD1 (5 bases). Germline CDR1 is SEHNR and CDR2 is FQNEAQ (reference sequence). Trimming pared 2 bases from V and 8 bases from J, leaving 15 bases between. The CDR3 runs to 14 residues. The CDR3 sequence: CASSLLGTDLEAFF. The CDR3 DNA reads as TGTGCCAGCAGCTTACTAGGGACGGACTTAGAAGCTTTCTTT.

The J gene is TRBJ2-3, the V gene TRBV9, with 9 nucleotides matching TRBD2. CDR1 SGDLS and CDR2 YYNGEE come from the germline V gene. This CDR3 has 16 amino acids. V lost 0 bases, J lost 5 bases, and 7 bases stayed unmatched. This CDR3 is CASSVATGGGGDTQYF. The CDR3 DNA reads TGTGCCAGCAGCGTAGCTACAGGCGGGGGGGGAGATACGCAGTATTTT.

The V call is TRBV5-6, the J call TRBJ2-5, with 9 bases lining up with TRBD2. CDR1 and CDR2 (germline): SGHDT, YYEEEE. V lost 2 bases, J lost 1 base, and 0 bases stayed unmatched. This CDR3 comprises 14 residues. This CDR3 reads CASSFSGGQETQYF. CDR3 DNA sequence: TGTGCCAGCAGCTTTAGCGGGGGCCAAGAGACCCAGTACTTC.

The CDR3 is CASSLVGVWRDEQFF. CDR3 coding DNA: TGCGCCAGCAGCTTGGTCGGGGTCTGGAGGGATGAGCAGTTCTTC. The chain carries TRBV5-1 and TRBJ2-1; tentative D call: TRBD2 (6 bases). The CDR3 totals 15 residues. From germline, CDR1 is SGHRS and CDR2 YFSETQ. The ends were cut back, 0 bases at V and 8 bases at J, with 15 bases in the middle.

The table lists this clone with a few counts. The chain employs TRBV29-1 and TRBJ2-1; possibly TRBD1 for D (6 bases). Germline CDR1 is SQVTM and CDR2 is ANQGSEA. The CDR3 sequence is 15 residues long. The V and J ends lost 3 bases and 0 bases respectively, with 12 bases between them. CDR3 in DNA: TGCAGCGTTGAGGGGGCAGGCCTCTCCTACAATGAGCAGTTCTTC. Protein: CSVEGAGLSYNEQFF.

This chain links TRBV4-3 with TRBJ2-3, with 11 bases matching TRBD2. This CDR3 contains 17 residues. V trimming: 1 base; J trimming: 8 bases; junction bases outside the gene matches: 11. CDR1 and CDR2 from the germline V gene are LGHNA and YSLEER. The CDR3 protein is CASSQGTSGGSRGTQYF. The CDR3 nucleotides are TGCGCCAGCAGCCAAGGAACTAGCGGGGGCTCACGGGGTACGCAGTATTTT.

This clone has more than one count but fewer than ten. The chain employs TRBV18 and TRBJ1-1, with 7 bases aligning to TRBD1. Germline assignment: CDR1 KGHSH and CDR2 LQKENI. The J segment lost 8 bases and the V segment lost 6 bases, leaving 9 bases of the junction unmatched. The CDR3 has 13 amino acids. CDR3 coding DNA: TGTGCCAGCTCCCCGGACAGGCTGTCAGAAGCTTTCTTT. Encoded protein: CASSPDRLSEAFF.

The rearrangement links TRBV7-9 to TRBJ1-2; no firm D call. Germline V lookup: CDR1 SEHNR, CDR2 FQNEAQ (reference sequence). This CDR3 is built from 13 residues. Trimming removed 1 base from V and 4 bases from J, with 7 bases in between. The CDR3 here is CASSLEQSYGYTF. DNA of the CDR3: TGTGCCAGCAGCTTAGAACAGAGCTATGGCTACACCTTC.